This T cell receptor beta chain comes out of a study of T cells in Graves' hyperthyroidism and ophthalmopathy (dated by TCRdb to the late 2010s). With respect to the entire study: Peripheral blood samples were taken at the time of initial diagnosis, prior to any treatment. An independent validation cohort of under 20 hyperthyroidism patients and about 16 patients who later progressed to ophthalmopathy tested prospective prediction of ophthalmopathy. TCR Vbeta CDR3 sequencing of some 140 peripheral blood samples (over 40 ophthalmopathy, roughly 74 hyperthyroidism and roughly 17 progressor patients) is reported in the paper. The roughly 91 discovery patients were randomly divided into training and test sets at a 7:3 ratio. After sampling, hyperthyroidism patients received methimazole starting at 30 mg daily, and ophthalmopathy patients received high-dose intravenous methylprednisolone. In addition, the study compared T-cell repertoires in thyroid tissue and in blood from a handful of Graves' hyperthyroidism patients. To identify distinguishing TCR V-J signatures, a discovery cohort of 95 to 100 patients was used, comprising 43 with Graves' ophthalmopathy and 57 with stable Graves' hyperthyroidism. What the research found in general, with its limitations: Sample size was not statistically predetermined, and blinding of investigators to group allocation was not performed. Blood samples also contained most of the expanded thyroid clonotypes (frequency above 0.001), which suggests that blood repertoires may reflect thyroid immune responses. During validation, the model predicted progression to ophthalmopathy a median of around 7 months ahead of onset, with almost 71% sensitivity and more than 72% specificity. A 13 V-J signature model separated ophthalmopathy from stable hyperthyroidism, with around 90% sensitivity and around 84% specificity in cross-validation and 80%/75% in testing.

Reading from cysteine to phenylalanine, the CDR3 counts 12 amino acids. Only the CDR3 part of the read is kept: 36 bases, read in frame from the first base. Trimming removed 5 bases from V and 8 bases from J, leaving 12 bases between the germline ends. Per the germline V gene (reference sequence), SEHNR is the CDR1 and FQNEAQ is the CDR2. As concerns this clonotype: Its specific antigen is unknown. Base qualities are not recorded, but no much larger clone differs from it by a single base.

The TCR beta CDR3 regions were amplified from RNA transcripts. The first round of RT-PCR for the TCR CDR3 was performed with the HTBI primer set and the Qiagen OneStep RT-PCR kit. Libraries were constructed in a second round of multiplex PCR, after which size selection and purification were performed. The libraries were sequenced on an Illumina HiSeq2000 using paired-end 100 bp reads. The authors' analysis ran thus. SOAPnuke was used to process the raw data, throwing out any read that contained adapters or uncalled bases, had a mean Phred below 15, or lacked an exact constant-primer or identifier match. COPE v1.2.5 was used to merge high-quality paired reads, and clonotypes were defined as unique nucleotide sequences. MiTCR v1.1 was used to align the clonotypes against IMGT TRBV, TRBD and TRBJ reference segments. Analysis was restricted to V-J combinations with a frequency above 0.0001, which covered 99.2% of repertoires. A TCS score was defined as the ratio of F50 (clonal expansion) to E x V (chaos), with BLOSUM62-based TCRdist applied between CDR3 peptides within each V-J. Welch's t-statistics and random forest reduced 500 to 650 V-J features to around 14, which were used in a naive Bayes classifier (R e1071). TCRdb reworked the public reads: Q25 trimming with fastp, MiXCR clone assembly, productive beta chains retained. Every entry covers one CDR3 protein and lists the most common genes and DNA from its rows. The V and J calls here are based on TCRdb, not the publication. This sample has more than 250,000 distinct CDR3 sequences in its table, and 12% to 15% of those were observed once. Under 35% of the sample is in the top ten clones.

Hyperthyroidism patients were aged 18 to 65 years and newly diagnosed, with disease duration of less than 2 months. Patients with uncontrolled infections, other autoimmune diseases, pregnancy or lactation were excluded. Clinical symptoms, serum thyroxine and TRAb, thyroid ultrasound, and orbital computed tomography formed the basis for the diagnoses. Blood from progressor patients was drawn when they were first diagnosed with hyperthyroidism, before any ophthalmopathy symptoms appeared. Ficoll-Paque density gradient centrifugation was used to isolate PBMCs from around 10 ml of fresh peripheral blood. Patients classed as progressors first received a Graves' hyperthyroidism diagnosis and then went on to develop ophthalmopathy during follow-up. Total RNA was extracted with Trizol reagent, and quality was checked on an Agilent 2100 Bioanalyzer.

The sample was blood. The chain links TRBV7-9 with TRBJ1-2; the D gene cannot be resolved reliably. The receptor's source is a woman in her fifties or sixties with Graves' hyperthyroidism that later progressed to Graves' ophthalmopathy. The CDR3 has the sequence CASSPESRGYTF. The DNA reads as follows: TGTGCCAGCAGCCCGGAAAGTCGAGGCTACACCTTC.